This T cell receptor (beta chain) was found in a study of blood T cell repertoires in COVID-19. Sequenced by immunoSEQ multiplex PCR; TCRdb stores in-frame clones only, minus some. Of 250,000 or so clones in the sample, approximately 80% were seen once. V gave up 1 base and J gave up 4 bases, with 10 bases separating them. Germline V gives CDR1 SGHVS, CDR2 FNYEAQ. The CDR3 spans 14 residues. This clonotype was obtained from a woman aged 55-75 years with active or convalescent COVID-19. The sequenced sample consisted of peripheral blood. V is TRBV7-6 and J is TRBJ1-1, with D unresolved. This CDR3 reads CASSLGARRTEAFF. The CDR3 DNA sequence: TGTGCCAGCAGCTTAGGGGCGCGCCGCACTGAAGCTTTCTTT.